This T cell receptor beta chain derives from a study of blood T cells in healthy people across ages. Trimming cost V 3 bases and J 6 bases, with 13 bases left between them. Germline-derived CDR1 and CDR2 are KGHSH and LQKENI. The CDR3 consists of 14 residues. Study findings and constraints: A strong correlation between TCR beta diversity and naive T cell percentage was seen. TCR beta diversity per million T cells fell roughly linearly with age.

Notes on this clonotype: Antigen: not known.

The use of a sample-barcoded 5' primer and a J-beta primer mix characterized a second PCR of about 6 to 12 cycles. Tags on each cDNA molecule came from a template-switch adaptor with 12 random nucleotides. TCRdb reprocessed the 5' RACE reads via MiXCR and lists one record per CDR3 protein. The data show fewer than 1.5 million distinct CDR3 sequences, with about 40% seen just once and less than 8% held by the top ten. The specimen sequenced was blood. This receptor was obtained from a woman aged 18-30 years in good health. The chain recombines TRBV18 with TRBJ2-3; D is possibly TRBD2 (5 bases). The CDR3, as DNA: TGTGCCAGCTCACCCGCGACTACGAAGGATACGCAGTATTTT. It codes for CASSPATTKDTQYF.